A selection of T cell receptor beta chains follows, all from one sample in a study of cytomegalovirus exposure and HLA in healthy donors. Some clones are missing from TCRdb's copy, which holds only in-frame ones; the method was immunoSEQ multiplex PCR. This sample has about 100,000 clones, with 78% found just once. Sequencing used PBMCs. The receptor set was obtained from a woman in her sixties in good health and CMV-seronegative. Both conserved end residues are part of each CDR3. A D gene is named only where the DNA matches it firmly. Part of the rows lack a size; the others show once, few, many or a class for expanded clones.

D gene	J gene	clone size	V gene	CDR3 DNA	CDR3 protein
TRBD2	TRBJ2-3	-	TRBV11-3	TGTGCCAGCAGCTTAGGTAGCGGGAGGGTGGAAGATACGCAGTATTTT	CASSLGSGRVEDTQYF
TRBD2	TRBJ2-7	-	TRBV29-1	TGCAGCGTGGGGAAATTAGCGGGGGGAGAATACGAGCAGTACTTC	CSVGKLAGGEYEQYF
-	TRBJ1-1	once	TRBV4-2	TGTGCCAGCAGCCAAGTATTACGGGATCCAGCTTTCTTT	CASSQVLRDPAFF
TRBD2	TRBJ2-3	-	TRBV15	TGTGCCACCCAACGACTAGGACTAGCGGGAGCCAGAGATACGCAGTATTTT	CATQRLGLAGARDTQYF
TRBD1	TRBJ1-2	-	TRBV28	TGTGCCAGCAGTTCCGGACAGGGTAGCGATGGCTACACCTTC	CASSSGQGSDGYTF
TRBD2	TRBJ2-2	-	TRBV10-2	TGCGCCAGCAGGCCCGTGGCTAGCGGCCTCGGGGAGCTGTTTTTT	CASRPVASGLGELFF
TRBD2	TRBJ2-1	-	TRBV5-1	TGCGCCAGCAGCACACCGCTAGCGGGAGGGCCGAATGAGCAGTTCTTC	CASSTPLAGGPNEQFF
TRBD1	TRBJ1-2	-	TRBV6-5	TGTGCCAGCAGTTACGCGGGACAGGGATATTATGGCTACACCTTC	CASSYAGQGYYGYTF
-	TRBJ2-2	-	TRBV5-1	TGCGCCAGCAGCCGGGGAGGACAGGACACCGGGGAGCTGTTTTTT	CASSRGGQDTGELFF
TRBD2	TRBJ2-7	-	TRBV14	TGTGCCAGCAGCCCGAGCCTGTGGGTTGCGGGAGAGCCCTCCTACGAGCAGTACTTC	CASSPSLWVAGEPSYEQYF
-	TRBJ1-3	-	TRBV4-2	TGTGCCAGCAGCCAAGATGGAGGAGGTGGAAACACCATATATTTT	CASSQDGGGGNTIYF
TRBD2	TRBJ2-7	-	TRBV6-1	TGTGCCAGCACCTCAAGCGGGAGGGGTCGGCGCGAGCAGTACTTC	CASTSSGRGRREQYF
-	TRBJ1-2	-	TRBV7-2	TGTGCCAGCAGCTCCTTGGGGGGTTATGGCTACACCTTC	CASSSLGGYGYTF
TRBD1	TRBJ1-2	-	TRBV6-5	TGTGCCAGCAGTCTCGGGACAGGGGTCTATGGCTACACCTTC	CASSLGTGVYGYTF
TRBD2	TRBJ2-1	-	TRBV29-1	TGCAGCGTTGTCCGAGCGGGGGCCTACAATGAGCAGTTCTTC	CSVVRAGAYNEQFF
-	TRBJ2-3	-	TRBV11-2	TGTGCCAGCAGCTTAGCGGGGAGCACAGATACGCAGTATTTT	CASSLAGSTDTQYF
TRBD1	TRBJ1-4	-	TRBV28	TGTGCCAGCAGAAGGGACAGGGGCGTTGCAACTAATGAAAAACTGTTTTTT	CASRRDRGVATNEKLFF
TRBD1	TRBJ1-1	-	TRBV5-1	TGCGCCAGCAGCTTGGCAGGGGGCAGGTCTGAAGCTTTCTTT	CASSLAGGRSEAFF
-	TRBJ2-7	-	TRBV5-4	TGTGCCAGCAGCCCCTCCCTAGGAGGCTCCTACGAGCAGTACTTC	CASSPSLGGSYEQYF
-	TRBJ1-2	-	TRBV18	TGTGCCAGCTCACCAAGGAGGGAGGATGGCTACACCTTC	CASSPRREDGYTF
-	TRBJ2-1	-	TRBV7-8	TGTGCCAGCAGTCGCAATGAGCAGTTCTTC	CASSRNEQFF
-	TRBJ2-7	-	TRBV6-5	TGTGCCAGCAGTTACGGTGAGGGCGAGCAGTACTTC	CASSYGEGEQYF
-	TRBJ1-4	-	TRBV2	TGTGCCAGCAGTGATGGGCAGGGAAGCTACGAAAAACTGTTTTTT	CASSDGQGSYEKLFF
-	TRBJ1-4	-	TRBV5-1	TGCGCCAGCAGCTTTAACAGCCTTAGTAATGAAAAACTGTTTTTT	CASSFNSLSNEKLFF
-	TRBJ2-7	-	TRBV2	TGTGCCAGCAGCCCAGGGGCCTCCTTCTCCTACGAGCAGTACTTC	CASSPGASFSYEQYF
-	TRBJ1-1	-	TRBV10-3	TGTGCCATCAGTGGCCACAGCGGCGGAACTGAAGCTTTCTTT	CAISGHSGGTEAFF
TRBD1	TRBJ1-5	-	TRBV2	TGTGCCAGCAGTGAAGCGTCGACAGGGATTCAGCCCCAGCATTTT	CASSEASTGIQPQHF
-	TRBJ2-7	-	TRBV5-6	TGTGCCAGCAGCCCGGATACAGGGATTAGCTCCTACGAGCAGTACTTC	CASSPDTGISSYEQYF
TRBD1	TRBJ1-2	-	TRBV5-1	TGCGCCAGCAGCTTGGGGGGGACAGACAATACTGGCTACACCTTC	CASSLGGTDNTGYTF
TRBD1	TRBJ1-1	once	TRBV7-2	TGTGCCAGCAGCTTCCAGACAGGGGGGAACACTGAAGCTTTCTTT	CASSFQTGGNTEAFF
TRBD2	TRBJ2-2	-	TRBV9	TGTGCCAGCAGCGTATATCCCGGGGGGACTAGCGGGGCCGGGGAGCTGTTTTTT	CASSVYPGGTSGAGELFF
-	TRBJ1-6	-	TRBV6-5	TGTGCCAGCAGTTACTGGGCAGGGTTGGATTCACCCCTCCACTTT	CASSYWAGLDSPLHF
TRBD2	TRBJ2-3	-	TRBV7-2	TGTGCCAGCAGAGAGCGGGGGGGCACCGATACGCAGTATTTT	CASRERGGTDTQYF
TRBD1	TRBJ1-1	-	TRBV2	TGTGCCAGCAGTAGGACAGGGGGCGCAAACACTGAAGCTTTCTTT	CASSRTGGANTEAFF
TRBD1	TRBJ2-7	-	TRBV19	TGTGCCAGTAGTATCAGGACAGGGGAGGGCGAGCAGTACTTC	CASSIRTGEGEQYF
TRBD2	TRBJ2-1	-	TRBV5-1	TGCGCCAGCAGCTTGGGACTAGCGGCAAACAATGAGCAGTTCTTC	CASSLGLAANNEQFF
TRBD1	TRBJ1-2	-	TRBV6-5	TGTGCCAGCAGAAGAGGACAGGCAGATGGCTACACCTTC	CASRRGQADGYTF
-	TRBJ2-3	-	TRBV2	TGTGCCAGCGAGAACGGGGGGCGGATAGTAGATACGCAGTATTTT	CASENGGRIVDTQYF
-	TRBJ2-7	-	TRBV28	TGTGCCAGCAGTTTAAAACTAGGCCTACGGGAGCAGTACTTC	CASSLKLGLREQYF
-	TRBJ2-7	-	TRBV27	TGTGCCAGCATGTTCTCCGGTCGGCAGTACTTC	CASMFSGRQYF
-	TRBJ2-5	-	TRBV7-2	TGTGCCAGCAGCTTAGAGACTCACAGGTTAGAGACCCAGTACTTC	CASSLETHRLETQYF
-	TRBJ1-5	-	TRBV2	TGTGCCAGCAGTTTCAGGGGAGGCAATCAGCCCCAGCATTTT	CASSFRGGNQPQHF
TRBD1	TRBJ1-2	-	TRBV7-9	TGTGCCAGCAGCACGACAGGGTTTTATGGCTACACCTTC	CASSTTGFYGYTF
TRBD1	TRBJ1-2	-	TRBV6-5	TGTGCCAGCAGCCCAGGGGGCGCATATGGCTACACCTTC	CASSPGGAYGYTF
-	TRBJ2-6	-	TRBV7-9	TGTGCCAGCAGCCCGGGGACTTCCAGGGTGTCTGGGGCCAACGTCCTGACTTTC	CASSPGTSRVSGANVLTF